This T cell receptor beta chain was recovered during a study of T and B cells in COVID-19 patients (dated by TCRdb to 2018 to 2020). With regard to the full study: In this study, adaptive immunity was profiled in COVID-19 patients who either had active infection or had recovered, using TRB and IGH repertoire sequencing of peripheral blood. The recovered cohort included over 15 patients who contributed some 21 samples, and most of those patients had mild to moderate COVID-19 that was managed on an outpatient basis. Median age was nearly 35 years in the recovered cohort versus 67 years in the active-infection cohort. Of the approximately 19 patients in the active-infection cohort, about a dozen were critically ill and needed mechanical ventilation or ECMO. Comorbidities linked to unfavorable COVID-19 outcome were present in about 90% of the roughly 20 patients in the active-infection cohort. Over 7 million TCR sequences were analysed in a TCR and BCR sequence repository that covered over 30 patients and some 72 time points. Two patients belonged to both the recovered and active cohorts because samples were available from active disease and after recovery. An age-matched reference group of roughly 38 healthy donors negative for COVID-19 antibodies served as the comparison for repertoire analyses. As many as 9 follow-up blood samples were taken per patient, and some of the samples covered different disease stages within the same individual. Findings and caveats that apply to the study as a whole: A total of 2,331 exclusive TCR clusters, including about 32 low-pGen clusters, were found in the recovered cohort. Prospective validation of the reported TCR clusters was stated to be required before clinical use. The cohort was considered too small to assess HLA contributions to COVID-19 susceptibility or severity. During active COVID-19 the TRB repertoires were highly clonal, but at recovery diversity and richness rose above the levels seen in healthy donors. In patients with COVID-19, the usage of TRBV/TRBJ genes was reported to be strongly skewed. Specific T cell subsets (CD4+/Treg/CD8+) and sorted SARS-CoV-2-responsive or tetramer+ T cells had not yet been sequenced, with those experiments still ongoing. Blood samples from mildly ill patients during symptoms and early samples from severe cases were scarce.

Genomic DNA extracted from blood, in amounts of roughly 230-550 ng, served as the starting material for amplifying TRB repertoires. The data were produced on an Illumina MiSeq. Multiplex PCR with BIOMED2 TRB-A/B primer pools was used to amplify TRB rearrangements. Illumina-compatible adapters and 7-nucleotide sample barcodes were attached to the amplicons in two consecutive PCRs. All library PCRs used Phusion HS II polymerase. Amplicons were purified from gel with the NucleoSpin Gel and PCR Clean-up kit, quantified on Qubit, and pooled at roughly 3.9 nM. Before Illumina next-generation sequencing, the quality of the amplicon pool was assessed on an Agilent 2100 Bioanalyzer. Regarding the original processing steps: MiXCR 3.0.8 with the default MiXCR reference library was used to annotate TRB rearrangements. Non-productive reads and sequences with fewer than 2 reads were excluded, and each unique CDR3 nucleotide sequence counted as one clone. Clonality, diversity, richness and V-J gene usage were calculated in R 3.5.1. GLIPH2 was used for TCR clustering by CDR3 similarity, and generation probabilities were calculated by OLGA. GLIPH2 clusters were kept only when the clusters contained at least four unique TCR clonotypes present in at least three individuals. TCRdb trimmed the raw reads at Q25, called clones with MiXCR and kept productive beta chains. Under each unique CDR3 protein, matching rows form one entry showing the most common genes and DNA. The V and J calls follow TCRdb's processing rather than the paper's. This sample holds nearly 2,500 distinct CDR3 sequences; roughly 24% were observed only once. Clones ranked in the top ten supply 70% of the sample.

This clonotype has more than one count but fewer than ten. The antigen it recognizes is unknown. Base-call qualities are not available, and no considerably larger clone is one nucleotide away. The CDR3, from cysteine to phenylalanine, totals 15 residues. The DNA shown is the 45-base CDR3, in frame from base 1. V is pared back by 6 bases and J by 4 bases, with 16 bases lying between the germline termini. CDR1 and CDR2, looked up from the germline V gene, are KGHSH and LQKENI. Material for sequencing was blood. The chain joins TRBV18 to TRBJ1-5; matching of 6 bases hints at TRBD1 as the D gene. The TCR sequence derives from a human donor with active COVID-19. The sequence in DNA is TGTGCCAGCTCGCCCTCTTTAGGGGGAAATCAGCCCCAGCATTTT. It specifies CASSPSLGGNQPQHF.